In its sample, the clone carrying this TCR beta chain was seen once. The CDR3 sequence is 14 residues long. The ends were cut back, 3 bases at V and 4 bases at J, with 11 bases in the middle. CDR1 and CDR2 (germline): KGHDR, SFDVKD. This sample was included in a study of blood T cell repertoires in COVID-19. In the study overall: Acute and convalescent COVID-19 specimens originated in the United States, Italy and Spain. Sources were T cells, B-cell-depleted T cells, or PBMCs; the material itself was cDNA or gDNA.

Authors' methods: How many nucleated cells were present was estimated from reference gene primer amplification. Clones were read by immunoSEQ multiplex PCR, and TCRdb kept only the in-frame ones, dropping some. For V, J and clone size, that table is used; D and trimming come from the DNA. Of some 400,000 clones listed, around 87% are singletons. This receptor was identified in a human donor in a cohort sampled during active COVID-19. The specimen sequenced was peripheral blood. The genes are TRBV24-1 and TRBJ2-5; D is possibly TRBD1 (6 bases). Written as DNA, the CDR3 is TGTGCCACCAGTGATGTAGGGGGAATAGAGACCCAGTACTTC. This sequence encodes CATSDVGGIETQYF.